The next 7 T cell receptor beta chains were all read from a single sample in a study of somatic mutations in cytotoxic T cells in rheumatoid arthritis. TCRdb keeps only in-frame clones here, not all; method: immunoSEQ multiplex PCR. The sample has approximately 17,000 clones; more than 65% are singletons. The sequenced sample was CD8+ T cells sorted from blood. The origin of the receptors is an adult with rheumatoid arthritis.

The chain has TRBV6-1 and TRBJ2-7, with D tentatively TRBD1 or TRBD2 (5 bases each). The V end lost 1 base, the J end lost 3 bases, and 13 bases lay between the germline ends. Germline-derived CDR1 and CDR2 are MNHNS and SASEGT. The CDR3 sequence is 15 residues long. The CDR3 loop reads CASSEGWAGSYEQYF. Written as DNA, the CDR3 is TGTGCCAGCAGTGAAGGGTGGGCAGGGAGCTACGAGCAGTACTTC.

The V gene is TRBV4-1, the J gene TRBJ1-6; D unclear. The CDR3 has 14 residues. Germline V gives CDR1 MGHRA, CDR2 YSYEKL. The germline V and J ends were trimmed by 0 bases and 13 bases, with 13 bases remaining between them. In DNA, the CDR3 is TGCGCCAGCAGCCAAGAAGGGTTCGCCCCCCCCCTCCACTTT. As protein: CASSQEGFAPPLHF.

This clone was seen just once. The V call is TRBV5-1, the J call TRBJ2-6; D is ambiguous. This CDR3 is 15 amino acids long. V lost 0 bases to trimming and J lost 2 bases, with 6 bases between them. The V gene's germline CDR1 is SGHRS and CDR2 YFSETQ. This CDR3 is CASSLVGPGANVLTF. The CDR3 nucleotides are TGCGCCAGCAGCTTGGTGGGTCCTGGGGCCAACGTCCTGACTTTC.

This clone was seen once. CDR3 amino acids: CASRQGALGNTEAFF. CDR3 DNA: TGTGCCAGCAGACAGGGGGCATTGGGAAACACTGAAGCTTTCTTT. The rearrangement joins TRBV6-5 to TRBJ1-1, with 9 bases lining up with TRBD1. The CDR3 totals 15 residues. Germline V gives CDR1 MNHEY, CDR2 SVGAGI. V was pared by 6 bases and J by 2 bases, with 7 bases of the junction left unmatched.

The rearrangement links TRBV2 to TRBJ1-2; D gene unclear. CDR1 and CDR2 (germline): SNHLY, FYNNEI. V dropped 2 bases and J dropped 1 base, with 5 bases sitting between them. The CDR3 extends over 13 amino acids. The CDR3 DNA reads TGTGCCAGCAGTGAATCTAATAACTATGGCTACACCTTC. It specifies CASSESNNYGYTF.

V usage is TRBV10-1 and J usage is TRBJ2-7; D ambiguous. Trimming stripped 5 bases from V and 6 bases from J, with 8 bases between. Germline CDR1 and CDR2: WNHNN and SYGVQD (reference sequence). The CDR3 is 11 amino acids. CDR3 sequence reads: CASSLTGEQYF. The DNA for the CDR3 is TGCGCCAGCAGTCTTACGGGCGAGCAGTACTTC.

V usage is TRBV19 and J usage is TRBJ2-7; D may be TRBD2 (6 bases). This CDR3 contains 14 residues. The V gene's germline CDR1 is LNHDA and CDR2 SQIVND (reference sequence). Trimming pared 3 bases from V and 3 bases from J, leaving 12 bases between. DNA for the CDR3: TGTGCCAGTAGTATGGGAGGAAAGGGCTACGAGCAGTACTTC. This gives the protein CASSMGGKGYEQYF.